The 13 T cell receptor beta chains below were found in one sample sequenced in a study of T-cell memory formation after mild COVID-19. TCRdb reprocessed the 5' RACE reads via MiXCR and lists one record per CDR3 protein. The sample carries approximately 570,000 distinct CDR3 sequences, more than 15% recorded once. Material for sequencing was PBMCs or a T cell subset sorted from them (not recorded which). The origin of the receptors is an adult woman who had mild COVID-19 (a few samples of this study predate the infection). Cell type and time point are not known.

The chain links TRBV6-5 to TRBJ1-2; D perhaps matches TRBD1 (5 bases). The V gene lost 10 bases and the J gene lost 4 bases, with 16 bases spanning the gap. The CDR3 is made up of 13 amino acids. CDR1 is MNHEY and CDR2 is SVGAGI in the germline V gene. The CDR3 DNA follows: TGTGCCACTCTTCTCGGGGGTGGCTATGGCTACACCTTC. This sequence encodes CATLLGGGYGYTF.

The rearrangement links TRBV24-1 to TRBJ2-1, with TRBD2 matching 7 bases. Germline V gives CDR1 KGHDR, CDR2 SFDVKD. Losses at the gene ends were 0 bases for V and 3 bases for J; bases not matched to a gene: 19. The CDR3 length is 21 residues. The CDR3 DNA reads TGTGCCACCAGTGATTTGAAGGTTGGGGGAAGCGGGGCACGGAACTACAATGAGCAGTTCTTC. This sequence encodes CATSDLKVGGSGARNYNEQFF.

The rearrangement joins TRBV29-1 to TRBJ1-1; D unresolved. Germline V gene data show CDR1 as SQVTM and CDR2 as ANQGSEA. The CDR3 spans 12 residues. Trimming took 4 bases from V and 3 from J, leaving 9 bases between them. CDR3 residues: CSVGGRDTEAFF. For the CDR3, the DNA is TGCAGCGTTGGAGGGAGGGACACTGAAGCTTTCTTT.

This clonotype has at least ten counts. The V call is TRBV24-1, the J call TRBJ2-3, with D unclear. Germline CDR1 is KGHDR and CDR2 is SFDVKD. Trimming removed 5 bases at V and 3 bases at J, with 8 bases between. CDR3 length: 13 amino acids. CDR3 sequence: CATSALWTDTQYF. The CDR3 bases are TGTGCCACCAGTGCCCTCTGGACAGATACGCAGTATTTT.

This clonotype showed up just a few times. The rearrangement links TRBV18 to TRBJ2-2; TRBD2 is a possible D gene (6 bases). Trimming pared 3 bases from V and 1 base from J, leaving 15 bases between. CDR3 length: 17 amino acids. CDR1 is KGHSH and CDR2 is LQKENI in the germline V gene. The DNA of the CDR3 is TGTGCCAGCTCACCGGAGGCGGTCGGGAGGAACACCGGGGAGCTGTTTTTT. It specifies CASSPEAVGRNTGELFF.

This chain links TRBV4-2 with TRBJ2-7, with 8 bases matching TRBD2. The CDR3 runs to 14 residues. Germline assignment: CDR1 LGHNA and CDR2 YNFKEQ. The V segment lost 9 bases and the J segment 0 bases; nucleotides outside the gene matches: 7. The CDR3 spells CASDTGTSSYEQYF. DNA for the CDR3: TGTGCCAGTGACACCGGGACTAGCTCCTACGAGCAGTACTTC.

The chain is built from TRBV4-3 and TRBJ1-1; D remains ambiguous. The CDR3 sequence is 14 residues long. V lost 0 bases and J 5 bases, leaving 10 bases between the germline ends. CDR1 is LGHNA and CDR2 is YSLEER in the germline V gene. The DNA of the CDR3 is TGCGCCAGCAGCCAAGATCTAAAGTGGACTGAAGCTTTCTTT. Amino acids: CASSQDLKWTEAFF.

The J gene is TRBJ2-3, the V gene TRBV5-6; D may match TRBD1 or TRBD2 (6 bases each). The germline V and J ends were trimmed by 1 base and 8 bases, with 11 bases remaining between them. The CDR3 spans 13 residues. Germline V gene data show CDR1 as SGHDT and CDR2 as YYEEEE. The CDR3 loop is CASSLKGEATQYF. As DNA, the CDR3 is TGTGCCAGCAGCTTGAAGGGGGAGGCTACGCAGTATTTT. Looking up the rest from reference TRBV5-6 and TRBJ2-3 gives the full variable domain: DAGVTQSPTHLIKTRGQQVTLRCSPKSGHDTVSWYQQALGQGPQFIFQYYEEEERQRGNFPDRFSGHQFPNYSSELNVNALLLGDSALYLCASSLKGEATQYFGPGTRLTVL.

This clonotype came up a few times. For the CDR3, the DNA is TGTGCCAGCAGATTTTCGCTGACAGCCTACGAGCAGTACTTC. Translation: CASRFSLTAYEQYF. The J gene is TRBJ2-7, the V gene TRBV27, with D tentatively TRBD1 (5 bases). Germline CDR1 is MNHEY and CDR2 is SMNVEV (reference sequence). V lost 6 bases, J lost 2 bases, and 14 bases lay in between. The CDR3 extends over 14 amino acids.

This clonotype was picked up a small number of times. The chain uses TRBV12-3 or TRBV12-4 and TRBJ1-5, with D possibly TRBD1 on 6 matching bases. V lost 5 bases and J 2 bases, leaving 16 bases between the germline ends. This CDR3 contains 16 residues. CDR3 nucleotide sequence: TGTGCCAGCAGTCCAAGGCAGGGGTCGGGCAATCAGCCCCAGCATTTT. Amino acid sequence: CASSPRQGSGNQPQHF.

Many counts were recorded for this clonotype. The chain's CDR3 is CASSLVLYEQYF. The CDR3 nucleotides are TGTGCCAGCAGTTTAGTCCTTTACGAGCAGTACTTC. J is TRBJ2-7 and V is TRBV12-3 or TRBV12-4; D gene ambiguous. CDR3 length: 12 residues. V was shortened by 1 base and J by 4 bases, with 5 bases between the two germline ends.

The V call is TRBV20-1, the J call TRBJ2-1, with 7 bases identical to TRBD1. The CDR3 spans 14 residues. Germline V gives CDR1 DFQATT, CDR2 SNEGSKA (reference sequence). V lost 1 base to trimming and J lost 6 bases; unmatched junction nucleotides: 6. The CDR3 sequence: CSARGTGLGNEQFF. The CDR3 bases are TGCAGTGCTAGAGGGACAGGATTGGGCAATGAGCAGTTCTTC.

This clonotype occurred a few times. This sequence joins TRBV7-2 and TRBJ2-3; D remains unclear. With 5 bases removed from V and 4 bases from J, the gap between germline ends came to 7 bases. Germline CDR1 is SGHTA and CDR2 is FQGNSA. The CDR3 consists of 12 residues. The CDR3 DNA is TGTGCCAGCAGCCCCATCGCAGATACGCAGTATTTT. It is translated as CASSPIADTQYF.